The 27 T cell receptor beta chains below all came from one sample that was sequenced in a study of cytomegalovirus exposure and HLA in healthy donors. PCR employed 60 Vbeta and 13 Jbeta primers. Clones were sequenced by immunoSEQ multiplex PCR, and TCRdb holds only the in-frame ones, with some missing. Seen here are about 200,000 clones, 75% to 90% observed once, and the top ten hold around 0.3%. The sequencing input was PBMCs. Every receptor here comes from a woman in her twenties or thirties in good health and CMV-seronegative.

In nucleotides, the CDR3 is TGTGCCAGCAGTTTAAGCGACGCTGGGGCCAACGTCCTGACTTTC. This translates into CASSLSDAGANVLTF. The chain joins TRBV27 to TRBJ2-6; D is uncertain. V lost 2 bases and J lost 2, with 7 bases in between. The CDR3 spans 15 residues. CDR1 MNHEY and CDR2 SMNVEV come from the germline V gene (reference sequence).

This chain joins TRBV6-5 and TRBJ1-5, with D uncertain. Deletions cut 0 bases from V and 4 bases from J, with 4 bases between. The CDR3 is made up of 13 amino acids. In germline, CDR1 is MNHEY, CDR2 SVGAGI. The CDR3 DNA sequence: TGTGCCAGCAGTTACTCGAGAAATCAGCCCCAGCATTTT. This codes for CASSYSRNQPQHF.

The J gene is TRBJ2-3, the V gene TRBV9; possibly TRBD2 for D (5 bases). CDR1 is SGDLS, CDR2 YYNGEE, per germline. With 4 bases removed from V and 3 bases from J, the gap between germline ends came to 9 bases. The CDR3 runs to 13 residues. The CDR3: CASSPRGTDTQYF. For the CDR3, the DNA is TGTGCCAGCAGCCCAAGAGGGACAGATACGCAGTATTTT.

J is TRBJ2-5 and V is TRBV28; 13 bases match TRBD2. The V gene's germline CDR1 is MDHEN and CDR2 SYDVKM. The CDR3 is 15 residues long. Trimming removed 6 bases from V and 10 bases from J; junction bases left unmatched: 11. CDR3 protein: CASSETSGGASIQYF. The DNA of the CDR3 is TGTGCCAGCAGCGAAACTAGCGGGGGGGCCTCGATCCAGTACTTC.

This clone was seen only a few times. Here the CDR3 DNA reads TGTGCCAGCAGCTTTTCAGGCCCTGGGCAGTTCTTC. As protein: CASSFSGPGQFF. The chain links TRBV5-6 to TRBJ2-1; D remains ambiguous. CDR3 length: 12 residues. The V end was cut by 2 bases, the J end by 12 bases, with 12 bases between. In germline, CDR1 is SGHDT, CDR2 YYEEEE. The whole variable domain, filled in from reference TRBV5-6 and TRBJ2-1, reads DAGVTQSPTHLIKTRGQQVTLRCSPKSGHDTVSWYQQALGQGPQFIFQYYEEEERQRGNFPDRFSGHQFPNYSSELNVNALLLGDSALYLCASSFSGPGQFFGPGTRLTVL.

The chain employs TRBV11-3 and TRBJ2-1, with TRBD1 matching over 7 bases. Trimming cost V 5 bases and J 7 bases; bases outside gene matches: 14. Germline-derived CDR1 and CDR2 are SGHNT and YENEEA. The CDR3 is made up of 16 amino acids. The CDR3 region has the DNA TGTGCCAGCAGCGGCCGCGGGCAGGGGGTATGGAATGAGCAGTTCTTC. Translated, it gives CASSGRGQGVWNEQFF.

This clone turned up a few times. This chain uses TRBV6-1 with TRBJ1-1, with D perhaps matching TRBD1 (6 bases). The CDR3 consists of 14 residues. Germline CDR1 reads MNHNS; CDR2 reads SASEGT. V was clipped by 3 bases and J by 3 bases, with 11 bases between them. CDR3 amino acids: CASSDVGGHTEAFF. The CDR3 DNA reads as TGTGCCAGCAGTGATGTTGGGGGCCACACTGAAGCTTTCTTT.

V usage is TRBV11-2 and J usage is TRBJ2-5; no clear D. V was shortened by 1 base and J by 4 bases, with 4 bases between the two germline ends. This CDR3 spans 12 amino acids. The V gene's germline CDR1 is SGHAT and CDR2 FQNNGV. Written as DNA, the CDR3 is TGTGCCAGCAGCTTAGTCTCAGAGACCCAGTACTTC. Protein: CASSLVSETQYF.

The CDR3 reads CASSPLTGAGTEAFF. The CDR3 region has the DNA TGTGCCAGCAGTCCATTGACAGGGGCGGGCACTGAAGCTTTCTTT. This rearrangement joins TRBV28 to TRBJ1-1; TRBD1 agrees at 8 bases. Germline V CDR1 and CDR2: MDHEN, SYDVKM. V dropped 5 bases and J dropped 4; count of bases not matched to a gene: 9. The length of the CDR3 is 15 residues. Full variable domain (rest looked up from reference TRBV28 and TRBJ1-1): DVKVTQSSRYLVKRTGEKVFLECVQDMDHENMFWYRQDPGLGLRLIYFSYDVKMKEKGDIPEGYSVSREKKERFSLILESASTNQTSMYLCASSPLTGAGTEAFFGQGTRLTVV.

The chain uses TRBV5-1 and TRBJ2-3; no reliable D call. Trimming stripped 0 bases from V and 0 bases from J, with 14 bases between. CDR3 size: 17 residues. Germline lookup yields CDR1 SGHRS and CDR2 YFSETQ. The CDR3 sequence: CASSLESTQRSTDTQYF. The CDR3 DNA reads TGCGCCAGCAGCTTGGAGTCGACACAAAGAAGCACAGATACGCAGTATTTT. The full variable domain, its missing parts supplied by reference TRBV5-1 and TRBJ2-3, is KAGVTQTPRYLIKTRGQQVTLSCSPISGHRSVSWYQQTPGQGLQFLFEYFSETQRNKGNFPGRFSGRQFSNSRSEMNVSTLELGDSALYLCASSLESTQRSTDTQYFGPGTRLTVL.

The rearrangement uses TRBV9 and TRBJ2-7; maybe TRBD2 (6 bases). Germline V CDR1 and CDR2: SGDLS, YYNGEE. V was cut by 4 bases and J by 0 bases, with 17 bases left in between. The length of the CDR3 is 16 residues. For the CDR3, the DNA is TGTGCCAGCAGCCCCCAGAGCGGGCTTAGCTCCTACGAGCAGTACTTC. The encoded protein is CASSPQSGLSSYEQYF.

Worth noting for this clone: Lacking the conserved final phenylalanine or tryptophan, this CDR3 likely reflects a read error. No DNA is shown, since the ends of the CDR3 on it are uncertain; the CDR3 is the one TCRdb lists. Other DNA sequences from this sample encode an identical CDR3 as well. CDR3 loop: CASSFPGQGYPG. The chain recombines TRBV10-1 with TRBJ1-1; the table's D call TRBD1 went unverified against the DNA. Per germline, CDR1 WNHNN and CDR2 SYGVQD (reference sequence). The CDR3 has 12 residues if both end residues are counted.

V is TRBV19 and J is TRBJ1-1, with D tentatively TRBD1 (6 bases). The germline V gene has CDR1 LNHDA and CDR2 SQIVND (reference sequence). The CDR3 has 13 residues. The V end lost 6 bases, the J end lost 0 bases, and 8 bases lay between the germline ends. The CDR3 spells CASSRTVNTEAFF. The CDR3 bases are TGTGCCAGTAGCCGGACAGTGAACACTGAAGCTTTCTTT.

Points on this clone: The same CDR3 also results from other DNA sequences found in this sample. The genes are TRBV4-1 and TRBJ2-7; maybe TRBD1 (5 bases). CDR3 length equals 14 residues. The germline V gene encodes CDR1 MGHRA and CDR2 YSYEKL. Trimming removed 1 base at V and 0 bases at J, with 7 bases between. The CDR3 nucleotides read TGCGCCAGCAGCCAAGGACAGTACTCCTACGAGCAGTACTTC. Amino acid sequence: CASSQGQYSYEQYF.

The CDR3 reads CASRGLANHEQFF. CDR3 coding DNA: TGTGCCAGCCGCGGTTTAGCCAACCATGAGCAGTTCTTC. The chain couples TRBV27 to TRBJ2-1; D is unclear. The CDR3 has 13 residues. CDR1 is MNHEY and CDR2 is SMNVEV in the germline V gene (reference sequence). V dropped 8 bases and J dropped 8 bases, with 16 bases sitting between them.

The V call is TRBV10-3, the J call TRBJ2-5; weak D call: TRBD2 (6 bases). This CDR3 has 16 residues. Germline V gene data show CDR1 as ENHRY and CDR2 as SYGVKD. V lost 3 bases, J lost 4 bases, and 18 bases lay in between. As DNA, the CDR3 is TGTGCCATCAGTGACCCTCGGGGGAAAGCAGGAGAGACCCAGTACTTC. Its protein is CAISDPRGKAGETQYF.

The V and J genes are TRBV10-3 and TRBJ2-5; 9 bases match TRBD1. This CDR3 region has 14 residues. V lost 2 bases and J lost 4; bases outside the gene matches: 2. CDR1 and CDR2 from the germline V gene are ENHRY and SYGVKD. The CDR3 here is CAISEDRGGETQYF. The CDR3 nucleotides read TGTGCCATCAGTGAGGACAGGGGGGGAGAGACCCAGTACTTC.

This clone has more than one count but fewer than ten. The rearrangement joins TRBV28 to TRBJ1-2, with D possibly being TRBD1 (6 bases). The CDR3 has 16 amino acids. Germline lookup yields CDR1 MDHEN and CDR2 SYDVKM. The V end lost 5 bases, the J end lost 0 bases, and 16 bases lay between the germline ends. The DNA of the CDR3 is TGTGCCAGCAGTCTAGATTACAGGGCCCCTAACTATGGCTACACCTTC. As protein: CASSLDYRAPNYGYTF.

This clone showed up just once. This chain connects TRBV2 to TRBJ2-5; 8 bases are shared with TRBD2. This CDR3 is built from 16 residues. Trimming took 2 bases from V and 0 from J; bases not matched to a gene: 5. Per the germline V gene, CDR1 is SNHLY and CDR2 is FYNNEI. In DNA, the CDR3 is TGTGCCAGCAGTGAATACGTAGCGGGGTACCAAGAGACCCAGTACTTC. Its protein is CASSEYVAGYQETQYF.

This clone was observed a single time. V and J are TRBV6-5 and TRBJ1-5; no clear D. Trimming stripped 2 bases from V and 4 bases from J, with 9 bases between. CDR1 and CDR2 from the germline V gene are MNHEY and SVGAGI. CDR3 length: 14 amino acids. The CDR3 loop is CASSYAEGNQPQHF. As DNA, the CDR3 is TGTGCCAGCAGTTACGCCGAGGGAAATCAGCCCCAGCATTTT.

The V call is TRBV2, the J call TRBJ2-1; TRBD1 matches at 8 bases. Losses at the gene ends were 5 bases for V and 2 bases for J; bases not matched to a gene: 5. Looked up from germline, CDR1 is SNHLY and CDR2 is FYNNEI. The CDR3 is 15 residues long. The CDR3 coding sequence is TGTGCCAGCAGTTCCCAGGGGGCAGCCTACAATGAGCAGTTCTTC. This encodes CASSSQGAAYNEQFF. Using reference TRBV2 and TRBJ2-1 for the parts outside the CDR3, the full variable domain is EPEVTQTPSHQVTQMGQEVILRCVPISNHLYFYWYRQILGQKVEFLVSFYNNEISEKSEIFDDQFSVERPDGSNFTLKIRSTKLEDSAMYFCASSSQGAAYNEQFFGPGTRLTVL.

The V call is TRBV28, the J call TRBJ2-1; 11 positions agree with TRBD1. Germline V gives CDR1 MDHEN, CDR2 SYDVKM. J was trimmed by 8 bases and V by 7 bases; bases with no gene match: 10. The CDR3 sequence is 15 residues long. The CDR3 region has the DNA TGTGCCAGCATCGTTCGGACAGGGGGCGGAGATGAGCAGTTCTTC. Translation gives CASIVRTGGGDEQFF.

V gene TRBV28 combines with J gene TRBJ2-5; a possible D gene is TRBD1 (6 bases). The CDR3 length is 14 residues. Germline loops: CDR1 MDHEN, CDR2 SYDVKM. The V end was cut by 2 bases, the J end by 5 bases, with 12 bases between. The CDR3 here is CASSLIGQLETQYF. The CDR3 coding sequence is TGTGCCAGCAGTTTAATAGGACAGCTGGAGACCCAGTACTTC.

This clone was counted between two and nine times. The chain has TRBV5-1 and TRBJ2-1, with D tentatively TRBD2 (6 bases). Germline V gene lookup returns CDR1 SGHRS and CDR2 YFSETQ. The CDR3 extends over 16 amino acids. The V and J ends lost 5 bases and 0 bases respectively, with 15 bases between them. This chain's CDR3 is CASSPEVRGSYNEQFF. The DNA of the CDR3 is TGCGCCAGCAGTCCCGAAGTGCGGGGCTCCTACAATGAGCAGTTCTTC.

The chain has TRBV5-5 and TRBJ2-1; D may be TRBD2 (5 bases). The CDR3 runs to 15 residues. The germline V gene encodes CDR1 SGHKS and CDR2 YYEKEE (reference sequence). Trimming removed 0 bases from V and 9 bases from J, with 16 bases in between. The CDR3 bases are TGTGCCAGCAGCTTGGCCTCTAGCTTATCCGGTGAGCAGTTCTTC. Its protein product is CASSLASSLSGEQFF.

The rearrangement links TRBV5-6 to TRBJ2-7, with 8 bases identical to TRBD2. There are 15 residues in the CDR3. CDR1 and CDR2 (germline): SGHDT, YYEEEE. With 2 bases clipped from V and 4 bases from J, the junction kept 8 bases outside the gene matches. The CDR3, as DNA: TGTGCCAGCAGCTTCAGAGGACTAGCCGCGTACGAGCAGTACTTC. Amino acid sequence: CASSFRGLAAYEQYF.

The chain has TRBV6-1 and TRBJ2-1; 13 bases line up with TRBD2. The V gene end was trimmed by 6 bases and the J gene end by 8 bases; junction bases not matched to a gene: 7. The V gene's germline CDR1 is MNHNS and CDR2 SASEGT. The CDR3 is made up of 15 amino acids. The CDR3 coding sequence is TGTGCCAGCAGGGCACTAGCGGGAGGGCCGGATGAGCAGTTCTTC. The encoded protein is CASRALAGGPDEQFF.